This is a list of T cell receptor beta chains from one sample in a study of long-term antiretroviral therapy in people with HIV. This table comes from immunoSEQ multiplex PCR, and its TCRdb copy is limited to in-frame clones, with some not included. The profile shows 42,000 or so clones, approximately 87% of them singletons. The sequenced sample was unsorted PBMCs, obtained 1.2 years after starting antiretroviral therapy. The receptors shown here come from a woman between 50 and 59 years old with HIV. Both conserved end residues are trimmed from each CDR3. The size entry is marked missing in some rows and otherwise reads once, few, many or a size class.

ASSVDSILGYT | TRBV7-2 | NA | TRBJ1-2
ASSLVTGSTDEQF | TRBV7-9 | NA | TRBJ2-1
ASSKMGGAETQY | TRBV5-6 | NA | TRBJ2-5
ASSLESWGTEAF | TRBV11-3 | once | TRBJ1-1
ASSPRTIGYT | TRBV7-9 | NA | TRBJ1-2
ASSIQPPAEGAVNEQF | TRBV19 | NA | TRBJ2-1
ASSLPAQSTIY | TRBV9 | NA | TRBJ1-3
ASSPGGKGHYEQY | TRBV18 | NA | TRBJ2-7
ASSLDPGRGGSDTQY | TRBV11-2 | NA | TRBJ2-3
ASSVPAGTGGNTIY | TRBV5-1 | few | TRBJ1-3
ASSSTGGPGNTIY | TRBV6-6 | NA | TRBJ1-3
ASSSQTADLGSTQY | TRBV7-2 | NA | TRBJ2-3
ASSETSGGWATQY | TRBV2 | NA | TRBJ2-5
ASSLVGGPNYNEQF | TRBV7-2 | NA | TRBJ2-1
ASSPGETNEQF | TRBV7-6 | NA | TRBJ2-1
ASSPGSPYEQY | TRBV18 | NA | TRBJ2-7
ASSQDPTGQVQETQY | TRBV4-2 | NA | TRBJ2-5
ASSPGTLVPETQY | TRBV4-1 | NA | TRBJ2-5
ASSEKALGETQY | TRBV6-1 | NA | TRBJ2-5
AWSAGTANTEAF | TRBV30 | NA | TRBJ1-1
ASSKQSGVRETQY | TRBV11-3 | NA | TRBJ2-5
ASSKASSGVYCSYEQY | TRBV21-1 | NA | TRBJ2-7
ASSLGVVGDTEAF | TRBV5-1 | NA | TRBJ1-1
ASSPPDSIYGYT | TRBV5-1 | NA | TRBJ1-2
ASTDRVGSGNTIY | TRBV19 | NA | TRBJ1-3
SARSPGQGGEQY | TRBV29-1 | NA | TRBJ2-7
ASSLGGPWRGVGETQY | TRBV7-2 | NA | TRBJ2-5
ASSWRTATSTEAF | TRBV10-1 | once | TRBJ1-1
ASSQDSGNTIY | TRBV18 | NA | TRBJ1-3
ASSEWGQGAYEQY | TRBV6-1 | NA | TRBJ2-7
ASSQEQGGSHEQY | TRBV4-3 | NA | TRBJ2-7
ASSFTYRLAGGDDEQY | TRBV5-1 | NA | TRBJ2-7